Following are 22 T cell receptor beta chains from one sample sequenced in a study of blood T cell repertoires in COVID-19. Sequencing used immunoSEQ multiplex PCR; TCRdb keeps in-frame clones, though not all of them. The sample has a few hundred thousand clones, around 83% seen once. The sequenced material came from peripheral blood. The receptors come from a woman aged 50 to 60 with acute or convalescent COVID-19.

CDR3 sequence: CASSPGGPQHF. In DNA, the CDR3 is TGTGCCAGCTCCCCTGGGGGCCCCCAGCATTTT. The chain is built from TRBV2 and TRBJ1-5; D possibly corresponds to TRBD1 (6 bases). V was trimmed by 8 bases and J by 10 bases, leaving 12 bases between them. CDR1 is SNHLY, CDR2 FYNNEI, per germline. The CDR3 sequence is 11 residues long.

The chain carries TRBV7-2 and TRBJ2-7; TRBD1 aligns across 8 bases. The germline gives CDR1 SGHTA, CDR2 FQGNSA. This CDR3 has 14 residues. After removal of 5 bases from V and 5 bases from J, the junction contained 8 bases not matched to a gene. DNA of the CDR3: TGTGCCAGCAGCCCTGGACAGGGTAAACACGAGCAGTACTTC. Amino acid sequence: CASSPGQGKHEQYF.

The V and J genes are TRBV19 and TRBJ2-5, with no clear D. Germline V lookup: CDR1 LNHDA, CDR2 SQIVND (reference sequence). The V gene lost 1 base and the J gene lost 0 bases, with 6 bases spanning the gap. The length of the CDR3 is 14 residues. CDR3 sequence: CASSIGRYQETQYF. CDR3 DNA sequence: TGTGCCAGTAGTATAGGGCGGTACCAAGAGACCCAGTACTTC.

V usage is TRBV3-1 (or the pseudogene TRBV3-2) and J usage is TRBJ1-4; no definite D call. Germline V gives CDR1 LGHDT, CDR2 YNNKEL (reference sequence). The V end was cut by 6 bases, the J end by 4 bases, with 12 bases between. The length of the CDR3 is 14 residues. The CDR3 loop is CASSPVRGNEKLFF. CDR3 nucleotide sequence: TGTGCCAGCAGTCCCGTCCGGGGTAATGAAAAACTGTTTTTT.

This clone was counted once. V and J are TRBV4-3 and TRBJ1-6, with D maybe TRBD1 (6 bases). Germline V gives CDR1 LGHNA, CDR2 YSLEER. There are 17 residues in the CDR3. The V and J ends lost 3 bases and 10 bases respectively, with 22 bases between them. The CDR3 is CASSHRLFGTGHSPLHF. CDR3 coding DNA: TGCGCCAGCAGCCATAGATTATTCGGAACAGGGCACTCACCCCTCCACTTT.

This clone was recorded many times. CDR3 loop: CASGGHPNTGELFF. For the CDR3, the DNA is TGTGCCAGCGGGGGACATCCTAACACCGGGGAGCTGTTTTTT. The V gene is TRBV2, the J gene TRBJ2-2, with D possibly TRBD1 on 6 matching bases. V dropped 8 bases and J dropped 2 bases, with 12 bases sitting between them. The germline V gene has CDR1 SNHLY and CDR2 FYNNEI. CDR3 length: 14 amino acids.

The chain recombines TRBV7-3 with TRBJ2-1, with 7 bases that match TRBD1. Germline CDR1 and CDR2: SGHTA and FQGTGA. V lost 6 bases, J lost 0 bases, and 5 bases stayed unmatched. There are 15 residues in the CDR3. Here the CDR3 DNA reads TGTGCCAGCAGTCGACAGGGTAGCTCCTACAATGAGCAGTTCTTC. Its protein is CASSRQGSSYNEQFF.

The rearrangement uses TRBV28 and TRBJ1-5; no reliable D call. V lost 10 bases and J lost 2, with 15 bases in between. The CDR3 has 14 residues. Germline values: CDR1 MDHEN, CDR2 SYDVKM. CDR3 sequence: CATFGWAGNQPQHF. In DNA, the CDR3 is TGTGCCACCTTTGGATGGGCTGGCAATCAGCCCCAGCATTTT.

This chain links TRBV19 with TRBJ1-5, with 7 bases aligning to TRBD1. The V segment lost 3 bases and the J segment 6 bases; nucleotides outside the gene matches: 2. The CDR3 contains 13 residues. In germline, CDR1 is LNHDA, CDR2 SQIVND (reference sequence). Here the CDR3 reads CASSIDRVQPQHF. The CDR3 DNA sequence: TGTGCCAGTAGTATTGACAGGGTTCAGCCCCAGCATTTT.

CDR3 nucleotide sequence: TGTGCCAGCAGCCGGGTCACGGGGGGGCCTGCAGATACGCAGTATTTT. As protein: CASSRVTGGPADTQYF. This chain joins TRBV7-9 and TRBJ2-3; TRBD2 matches at 8 bases. V dropped 5 bases and J dropped 4; count of bases not matched to a gene: 11. Per germline, CDR1 SEHNR and CDR2 FQNEAQ (reference sequence). CDR3 length equals 16 residues.

This sequence joins TRBV29-1 and TRBJ1-2; possibly TRBD1 for D (5 bases). The CDR3 runs 14 residues. The germline V gene encodes CDR1 SQVTM and CDR2 ANQGSEA. Deletions cut 7 bases from V and 4 bases from J, with 19 bases between. CDR3 protein: CSAPTATGGYGYTF. For the CDR3, the DNA is TGCAGCGCGCCAACGGCGACGGGGGGCTATGGCTACACCTTC.

The table lists this clone with a few counts. The rearrangement uses TRBV19 and TRBJ1-1; D is possibly TRBD1 (5 bases). Germline values: CDR1 LNHDA, CDR2 SQIVND (reference sequence). The CDR3 sequence is 12 residues long. With 8 bases removed from V and 3 bases from J, the gap between germline ends came to 10 bases. CDR3 amino acids: CASPGGDTEAFF. The CDR3 nucleotides are TGTGCCAGTCCCGGAGGGGACACTGAAGCTTTCTTT. Supplemented by reference TRBV19 and TRBJ1-1, the full variable domain reads DGGITQSPKYLFRKEGQNVTLSCEQNLNHDAMYWYRQDPGQGLRLIYYSQIVNDFQKGDIAEGYSVSREKKESFPLTVTSAQKNPTAFYLCASPGGDTEAFFGQGTRLTVV.

This chain links TRBV10-3 with TRBJ2-7; 11 nucleotides match TRBD1. The V gene end was trimmed by 10 bases and the J gene end by 4 bases; junction bases not matched to a gene: 9. The CDR3 consists of 14 residues. Germline V CDR1 and CDR2: ENHRY, SYGVKD. CDR3 protein: CATLSGTGGYEQYV. The CDR3 nucleotides are TGTGCCACCTTATCCGGGACAGGGGGATACGAGCAGTACGTC.

This clone was seen many times. J is TRBJ2-1 and V is TRBV19, with TRBD2 identical over 16 bases. The CDR3 has 16 amino acids. Germline V gives CDR1 LNHDA, CDR2 SQIVND (reference sequence). Trimming took 3 bases from V and 5 from J; bases not matched to a gene: 1. The CDR3 protein is CASSIGTSGRDNEQFF. The CDR3 nucleotides read TGTGCCAGTAGTATCGGGACTAGCGGGAGGGACAATGAGCAGTTCTTC.

The rearrangement uses TRBV14 and TRBJ2-1; 8 positions match TRBD2. After removal of 1 base from V and 1 base from J, the junction contained 15 bases not matched to a gene. The CDR3 covers 20 residues. Germline lookup yields CDR1 SGHDN and CDR2 FVKESK. CDR3 nucleotides: TGTGCCAGCAGCCAAGGGTCCTTTGACGGGGGGGCCGGGTCCTACAATGAGCAGTTCTTC. Translation gives CASSQGSFDGGAGSYNEQFF. Combining the CDR3 with reference TRBV14 and TRBJ2-1 gives the whole variable domain EAGVTQFPSHSVIEKGQTVTLRCDPISGHDNLYWYRRVMGKEIKFLLHFVKESKQDESGMPNNRFLAERTGGTYSTLKVQPAELEDSGVYFCASSQGSFDGGAGSYNEQFFGPGTRLTVL.

This chain connects TRBV6-5 to TRBJ1-1; TRBD1 matches 9 bases. Germline loops: CDR1 MNHEY, CDR2 SVGAGI. This CDR3 is 15 amino acids long. Trimming took 3 bases from V and 5 from J; bases not matched to a gene: 7. The CDR3 region has the DNA TGTGCCAGCAGTTATGCACAGGGGGCAAGAACTGAAGCTTTCTTT. This sequence encodes CASSYAQGARTEAFF.

This chain uses TRBV27 with TRBJ2-5; 7 bases are a match to TRBD1. Germline-derived CDR1 and CDR2 are MNHEY and SMNVEV (reference sequence). CDR3 length: 13 amino acids. With 7 bases clipped from V and 2 bases from J, the junction kept 4 bases outside the gene matches. The CDR3 sequence: CASMGQTQETQYF. CDR3 bases: TGTGCCAGCATGGGACAGACACAAGAGACCCAGTACTTC.

The chain couples TRBV11-2 to TRBJ1-4; 8 bases fit TRBD1. V lost 6 bases to trimming and J lost 8 bases; unmatched junction nucleotides: 11. There are 15 residues in the CDR3. CDR1 is SGHAT, CDR2 FQNNGV, per germline. The CDR3 loop reads CASRRVQGAREKLFF. The CDR3, as DNA: TGTGCCAGCAGGCGTGTGCAGGGGGCGAGGGAAAAACTGTTTTTT.

This chain uses TRBV6-6 with TRBJ2-3; D possibly corresponds to TRBD2 (5 bases). CDR1 and CDR2 (germline): MNHNY, SVGAGI (reference sequence). There are 17 residues in the CDR3. Trimming took 5 bases from V and 6 from J, leaving 24 bases between them. The CDR3 is CASSPARTRVILDTQYF. The DNA of the CDR3 is TGTGCCAGCAGTCCAGCACGGACTCGGGTAATTTTGGATACGCAGTATTTT.

J is TRBJ1-1 and V is TRBV2; 9 positions match TRBD1. CDR1 is SNHLY, CDR2 FYNNEI, per germline. The CDR3 runs to 15 residues. V gave up 0 bases and J gave up 5 bases; unmatched junction bases: 4. The chain's CDR3 is CASSEAGQGTTEAFF. The CDR3 DNA follows: TGTGCCAGCAGTGAAGCAGGACAGGGGACTACTGAAGCTTTCTTT.

This rearrangement joins TRBV6-2 or TRBV6-3 to TRBJ2-3; tentative D call: TRBD2 (7 bases). The CDR3 totals 16 residues. Germline V gene sequence: CDR1 MNHEY, CDR2 SVGEGT. V was cut by 6 bases and J by 0 bases, with 16 bases left in between. CDR3 bases: TGTGCCAGCAGCCCCCTCGGCGGGGGCAGCACAGATACGCAGTATTTT. Its protein is CASSPLGGGSTDTQYF.

The chain is built from TRBV7-9 and TRBJ2-7, with 10 nucleotides matching TRBD2. Germline trimming cut 5 bases from V and 0 bases from J; bases unmatched to any gene: 10. Germline assignment: CDR1 SEHNR and CDR2 FQNEAQ (reference sequence). The CDR3 sequence is 17 residues long. Written as DNA, the CDR3 is TGTGCCAGCAGCCTCGGTGTTAGCGGGAGGAGCTCCTACGAGCAGTACTTC. Translating it yields CASSLGVSGRSSYEQYF.